A single T cell receptor beta chain is shown here with its context. Antigen: not known. This record comes from a study of Tregs in tolerant kidney transplant recipients. Study-level background: Mixed chimerism was transient after nonmyeloablative marrow transplants from related graft donors.

CD4+CD25+CD127- Tregs, CD4+CD25- non-Tregs, CD4 and CD8 cells were sorted. V was pared by 7 bases and J by 6 bases, with 10 bases of the junction left unmatched. Per germline, CDR1 SGHNT and CDR2 YENEEA. This CDR3 spans 15 amino acids. Broader study findings: Antigen-driven expansion was suggested because donor-specific Tregs expanded more than all Tregs in tolerant patients. No direct test of biological reproducibility was done here.

The data were produced by immunoSEQ multiplex PCR, yet TCRdb's version contains in-frame clones alone and is incomplete. The sample has more than 60,000 clones, 95% to 98% seen once. The TCR originated in a human donor who received a combined kidney and bone marrow transplant. Here the sequenced sample was CD4+ T cells from blood, taken before the transplant. V usage is TRBV11-3 and J usage is TRBJ2-2; 8 nucleotides agree with TRBD1. In DNA, the CDR3 is TGTGCCAGCACCAGGTCGGACAGGGTCGCCGGGGAGCTGTTTTTT. Translated, it gives CASTRSDRVAGELFF.